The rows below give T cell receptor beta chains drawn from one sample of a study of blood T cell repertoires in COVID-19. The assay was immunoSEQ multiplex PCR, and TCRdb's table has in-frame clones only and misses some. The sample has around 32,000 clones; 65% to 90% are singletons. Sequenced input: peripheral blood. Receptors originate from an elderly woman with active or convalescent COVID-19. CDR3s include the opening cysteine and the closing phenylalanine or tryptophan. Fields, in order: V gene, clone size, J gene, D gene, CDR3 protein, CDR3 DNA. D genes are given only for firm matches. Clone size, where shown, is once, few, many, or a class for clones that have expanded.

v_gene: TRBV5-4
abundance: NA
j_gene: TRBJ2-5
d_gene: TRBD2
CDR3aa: CASSPSSGAQETQYF
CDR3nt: TGTGCCAGCAGCCCATCTAGCGGGGCCCAAGAGACCCAGTACTTC

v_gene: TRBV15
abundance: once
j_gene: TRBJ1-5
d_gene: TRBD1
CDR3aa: CATEPGQGSNQPQHF
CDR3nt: TGTGCCACAGAGCCGGGACAGGGATCTAATCAGCCCCAGCATTTT

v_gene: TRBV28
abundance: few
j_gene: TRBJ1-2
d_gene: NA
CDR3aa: CASSFRGHYGYTF
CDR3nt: TGTGCCAGCAGTTTCAGAGGGCACTATGGCTACACCTTC

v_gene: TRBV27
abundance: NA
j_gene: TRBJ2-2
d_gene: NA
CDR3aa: CASSLGQGNTGELFF
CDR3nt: TGTGCCAGCAGTTTAGGGCAGGGGAATACCGGGGAGCTGTTTTTT

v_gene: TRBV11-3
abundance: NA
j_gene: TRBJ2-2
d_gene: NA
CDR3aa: CASSLLQTRSNTGELFF
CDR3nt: TGTGCCAGCAGCTTATTACAGACCCGCTCGAACACCGGGGAGCTGTTTTTT

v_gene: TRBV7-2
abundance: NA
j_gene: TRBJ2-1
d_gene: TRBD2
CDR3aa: CASSLSGGYNEQFF
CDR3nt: TGTGCCAGCAGCTTGTCGGGAGGATACAATGAGCAGTTCTTC

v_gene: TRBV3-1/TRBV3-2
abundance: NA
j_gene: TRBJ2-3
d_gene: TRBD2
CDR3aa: CASSQVGGAYTDTQYF
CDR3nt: TGTGCCAGCAGCCAAGTGGGAGGGGCCTACACAGATACGCAGTATTTT

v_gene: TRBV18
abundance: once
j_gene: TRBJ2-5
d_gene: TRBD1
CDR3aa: CASSPGTEETQYF
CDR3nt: TGTGCCAGCTCACCGGGGACAGAAGAGACCCAGTACTTC

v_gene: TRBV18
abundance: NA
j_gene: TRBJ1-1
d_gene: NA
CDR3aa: CASSQLQGDTEAFF
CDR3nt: TGTGCCAGCTCACAGTTACAGGGCGACACTGAAGCTTTCTTT

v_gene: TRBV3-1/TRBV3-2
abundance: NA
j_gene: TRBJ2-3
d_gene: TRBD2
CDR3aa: CASSRSGGTDTQYF
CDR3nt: TGTGCCAGCAGCCGGAGCGGGGGCACAGATACGCAGTATTTT

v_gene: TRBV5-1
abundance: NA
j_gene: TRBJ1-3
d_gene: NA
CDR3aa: CASSLAEGGNTIYF
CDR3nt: TGCGCCAGCAGCTTGGCGGAGGGTGGAAACACCATATATTTT